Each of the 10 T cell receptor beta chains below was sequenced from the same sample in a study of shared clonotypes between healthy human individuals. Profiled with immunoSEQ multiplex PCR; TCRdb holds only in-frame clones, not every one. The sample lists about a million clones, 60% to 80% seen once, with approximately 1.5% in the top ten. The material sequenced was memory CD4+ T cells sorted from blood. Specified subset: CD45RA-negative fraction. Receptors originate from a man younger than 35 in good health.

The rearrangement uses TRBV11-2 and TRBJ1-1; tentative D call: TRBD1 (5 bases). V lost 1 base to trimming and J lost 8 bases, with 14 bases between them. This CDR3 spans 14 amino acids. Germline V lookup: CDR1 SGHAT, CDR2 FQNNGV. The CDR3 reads CASSLVTQGSEAFF. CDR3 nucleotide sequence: TGTGCCAGCAGCTTAGTAACGCAGGGAAGCGAAGCTTTCTTT.

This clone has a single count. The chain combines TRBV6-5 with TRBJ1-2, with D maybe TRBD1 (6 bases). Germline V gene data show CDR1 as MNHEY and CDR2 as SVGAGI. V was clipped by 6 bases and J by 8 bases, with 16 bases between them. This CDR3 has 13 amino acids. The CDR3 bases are TGTGCCAGCAGATATACAGGGCTGGGCGGCTACACCTTC. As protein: CASRYTGLGGYTF.

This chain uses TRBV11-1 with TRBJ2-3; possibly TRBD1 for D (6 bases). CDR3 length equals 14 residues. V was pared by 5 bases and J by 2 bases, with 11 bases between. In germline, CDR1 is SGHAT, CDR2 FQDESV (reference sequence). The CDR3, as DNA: TGTGCCAGCAGCGTTGGACAGACCACAGATACGCAGTATTTT. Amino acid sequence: CASSVGQTTDTQYF.

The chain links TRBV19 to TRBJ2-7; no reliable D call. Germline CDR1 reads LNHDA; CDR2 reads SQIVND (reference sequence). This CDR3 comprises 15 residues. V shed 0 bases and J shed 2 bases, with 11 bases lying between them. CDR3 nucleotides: TGTGCCAGTAGTATAGACGGCCTTTTCCCCTACGAGCAGTACTTC. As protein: CASSIDGLFPYEQYF.

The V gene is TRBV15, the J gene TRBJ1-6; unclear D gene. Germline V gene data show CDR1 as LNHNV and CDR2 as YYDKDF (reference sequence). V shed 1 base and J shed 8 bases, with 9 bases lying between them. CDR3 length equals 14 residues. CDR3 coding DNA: TGTGCCACCAGCAGAGCAATACGTTATTCACCCCTCCACTTT. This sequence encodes CATSRAIRYSPLHF.

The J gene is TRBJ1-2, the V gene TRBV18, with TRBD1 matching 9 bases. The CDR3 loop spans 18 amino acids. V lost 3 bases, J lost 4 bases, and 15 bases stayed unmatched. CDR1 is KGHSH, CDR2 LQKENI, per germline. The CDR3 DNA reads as TGTGCCAGCTCACCGTTTCCGGGACAGGGTGTTGGTGGCTATGGCTACACCTTC. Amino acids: CASSPFPGQGVGGYGYTF.

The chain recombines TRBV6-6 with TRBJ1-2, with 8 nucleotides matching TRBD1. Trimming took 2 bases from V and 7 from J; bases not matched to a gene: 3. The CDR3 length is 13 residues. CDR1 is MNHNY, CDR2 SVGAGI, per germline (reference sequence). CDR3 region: CASSYDRGVGYTF. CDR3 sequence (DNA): TGTGCCAGCAGTTACGACAGGGGAGTTGGCTACACCTTC.

CDR3 residues: CASSPTGTFNQPQHF. CDR3 in DNA: TGTGCCAGCAGCCCAACCGGGACATTCAATCAGCCCCAGCATTTT. V and J are TRBV6-1 and TRBJ1-5; weak D call: TRBD1 (6 bases). V was trimmed by 6 bases and J by 3 bases, leaving 15 bases between them. Germline CDR1 MNHNS, CDR2 SASEGT. The CDR3 length is 15 residues.

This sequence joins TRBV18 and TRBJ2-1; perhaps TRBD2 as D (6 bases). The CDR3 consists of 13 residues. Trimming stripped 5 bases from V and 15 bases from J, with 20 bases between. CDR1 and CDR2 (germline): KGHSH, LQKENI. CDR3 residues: CASSSEGAISAFF. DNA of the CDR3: TGTGCCAGCTCATCGGAGGGAGCGATCAGCGCGTTCTTC.

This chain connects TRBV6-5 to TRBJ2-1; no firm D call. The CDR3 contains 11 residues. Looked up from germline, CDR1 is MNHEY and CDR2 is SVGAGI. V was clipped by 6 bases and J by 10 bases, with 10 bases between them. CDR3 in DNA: TGTGCCAGCAGAAACTTAAGGGAGCAGTTCTTC. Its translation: CASRNLREQFF.